The 5 T cell receptor beta chains given below trace back to one sample, sequenced in a study of cytomegalovirus exposure and HLA in healthy donors. The primer mix had 60 Vbeta and 13 Jbeta primers. The protocol was immunoSEQ multiplex PCR, while the TCRdb copy is restricted to in-frame clones and leaves out a portion. The sample lists around 190,000 clones, roughly 72% occurring once. The specimen sequenced was PBMCs. The receptor source for this set is a man aged 30 to 39 in good health and CMV-seronegative.

V is TRBV2 and J is TRBJ1-4, with TRBD1 as a possible D gene (6 bases). Trimming shortened V by 8 bases and J by 3 bases, and 13 bases separated the two germline ends. The CDR3 extends over 14 amino acids. CDR1 and CDR2 from the germline V gene are SNHLY and FYNNEI. CDR3 DNA: TGTGCCAGCCGCCGGGACAAAGCTAATGAAAAACTGTTTTTT. This sequence encodes CASRRDKANEKLFF.

This clone has more than one count but fewer than ten. V usage is TRBV7-2 and J usage is TRBJ2-5; 8 positions agree with TRBD2. Germline V gene sequence: CDR1 SGHTA, CDR2 FQGNSA. The CDR3 extends over 16 amino acids. Losses at the gene ends were 5 bases for V and 6 bases for J; bases not matched to a gene: 14. The CDR3 DNA follows: TGTGCCAGCAGCCCGGGTGGTAGCGGGGTGACGAAGACCCAGTACTTC. It translates to CASSPGGSGVTKTQYF.

The rearrangement uses TRBV5-4 and TRBJ2-1; weak D call: TRBD2 (7 bases). Germline assignment: CDR1 SGHNT and CDR2 YYREEE (reference sequence). The V end was cut by 1 base, the J end by 8 bases, with 13 bases between. The CDR3 has 14 amino acids. CDR3 residues: CASSLSQGRDEQFF. The CDR3, as DNA: TGTGCCAGCAGCTTGAGTCAGGGGAGGGATGAGCAGTTCTTC.

The table lists this clone with a few counts. The chain has TRBV28 and TRBJ2-6; 9 nucleotides agree with TRBD1. Trimming took 6 bases from V and 4 from J; bases not matched to a gene: 7. The germline CDR1 and CDR2 sequences are MDHEN and SYDVKM. The CDR3 loop spans 16 amino acids. CDR3: CASRADRGKGANVLTF. CDR3 sequence (DNA): TGTGCCAGCAGGGCGGACAGGGGCAAGGGGGCCAACGTCCTGACTTTC.

The rearrangement links TRBV13 to TRBJ1-1; D gene unclear. There are 15 residues in the CDR3. V was shortened by 3 bases and J by 1 base, with 12 bases between the two germline ends. CDR1 and CDR2 from the germline V gene are PRHDT and FYEKMQ (reference sequence). The CDR3 bases are TGTGCCAGCAGCTTCGAGGGCAGACAGAACACTGAAGCTTTCTTT. It translates to CASSFEGRQNTEAFF.